This passage covers 4 T cell receptor beta chains from one sample sequenced in a study of shared clonotypes between healthy human individuals. TCRdb's copy holds only in-frame clones and misses some; the assay was immunoSEQ multiplex PCR. This sample has 2 million to 2.5 million clones, with 80% to 95% found just once. The sequencing sample was made of naive CD4+ T cells from PBMCs. Subset in this sample: CD45RA+ positively selected. Receptors originate from a man aged 18 to 30 in good health. Some clones in this sample may be carry-over from other donors' samples.

This sequence joins TRBV5-1 and TRBJ1-3, with a tentative D call TRBD1 (6 bases). Germline CDR1 and CDR2: SGHRS and YFSETQ. CDR3 length: 13 amino acids. Trimming took 0 bases from V and 5 from J, leaving 6 bases between them. The CDR3 DNA is TGCGCCAGCAGCTTGGGGGGGCGAAACACCATATATTTT. This encodes CASSLGGRNTIYF.

Regarding this clone: The sample carries other DNA sequences with the same CDR3. This chain links TRBV7-9 with TRBJ2-1; D perhaps matches TRBD2 (6 bases). V dropped 1 base and J dropped 4 bases, with 17 bases sitting between them. The germline CDR1 and CDR2 sequences are SEHNR and FQNEAQ (reference sequence). There are 17 residues in the CDR3. CDR3 sequence reads: CASSLGGFGSTYNEQFF. The CDR3 coding sequence is TGTGCCAGCAGCTTAGGAGGGTTCGGGAGTACATACAATGAGCAGTTCTTC.

The chain joins TRBV5-1 to TRBJ2-7; 10 nucleotides align to TRBD1. Germline values: CDR1 SGHRS, CDR2 YFSETQ. J gave up 4 bases and V 4 bases, and 5 bases lay outside the gene matches. CDR3 size: 14 residues. Here the CDR3 reads CASSQRTGGYEQYF. As DNA, the CDR3 is TGCGCCAGCAGCCAAAGGACAGGGGGATACGAGCAGTACTTC.

The V call is TRBV29-1, the J call TRBJ2-7; D remains unclear. Germline V CDR1 and CDR2: SQVTM, ANQGSEA. This CDR3 is built from 12 residues. V dropped 5 bases and J dropped 0 bases, with 8 bases sitting between them. CDR3 loop: CSVSPSSYEQYF. The CDR3 DNA reads as TGCAGCGTTTCCCCCAGCTCCTACGAGCAGTACTTC.